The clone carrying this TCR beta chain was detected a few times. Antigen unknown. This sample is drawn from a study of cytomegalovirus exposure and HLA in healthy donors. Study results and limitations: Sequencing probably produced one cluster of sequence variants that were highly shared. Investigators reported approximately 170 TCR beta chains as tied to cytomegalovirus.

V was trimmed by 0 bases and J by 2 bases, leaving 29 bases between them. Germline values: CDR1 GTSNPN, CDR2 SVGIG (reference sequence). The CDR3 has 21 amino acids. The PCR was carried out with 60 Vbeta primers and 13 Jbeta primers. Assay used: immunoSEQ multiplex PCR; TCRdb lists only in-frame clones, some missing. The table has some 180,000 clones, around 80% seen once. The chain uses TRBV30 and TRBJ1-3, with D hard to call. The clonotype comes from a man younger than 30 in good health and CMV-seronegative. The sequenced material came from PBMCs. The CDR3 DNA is TGTGCCTGGAGTGTATTGGCTGGCACCCAGGCCATAATGGTCGCTGGAAACACCATATATTTT. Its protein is CAWSVLAGTQAIMVAGNTIYF.